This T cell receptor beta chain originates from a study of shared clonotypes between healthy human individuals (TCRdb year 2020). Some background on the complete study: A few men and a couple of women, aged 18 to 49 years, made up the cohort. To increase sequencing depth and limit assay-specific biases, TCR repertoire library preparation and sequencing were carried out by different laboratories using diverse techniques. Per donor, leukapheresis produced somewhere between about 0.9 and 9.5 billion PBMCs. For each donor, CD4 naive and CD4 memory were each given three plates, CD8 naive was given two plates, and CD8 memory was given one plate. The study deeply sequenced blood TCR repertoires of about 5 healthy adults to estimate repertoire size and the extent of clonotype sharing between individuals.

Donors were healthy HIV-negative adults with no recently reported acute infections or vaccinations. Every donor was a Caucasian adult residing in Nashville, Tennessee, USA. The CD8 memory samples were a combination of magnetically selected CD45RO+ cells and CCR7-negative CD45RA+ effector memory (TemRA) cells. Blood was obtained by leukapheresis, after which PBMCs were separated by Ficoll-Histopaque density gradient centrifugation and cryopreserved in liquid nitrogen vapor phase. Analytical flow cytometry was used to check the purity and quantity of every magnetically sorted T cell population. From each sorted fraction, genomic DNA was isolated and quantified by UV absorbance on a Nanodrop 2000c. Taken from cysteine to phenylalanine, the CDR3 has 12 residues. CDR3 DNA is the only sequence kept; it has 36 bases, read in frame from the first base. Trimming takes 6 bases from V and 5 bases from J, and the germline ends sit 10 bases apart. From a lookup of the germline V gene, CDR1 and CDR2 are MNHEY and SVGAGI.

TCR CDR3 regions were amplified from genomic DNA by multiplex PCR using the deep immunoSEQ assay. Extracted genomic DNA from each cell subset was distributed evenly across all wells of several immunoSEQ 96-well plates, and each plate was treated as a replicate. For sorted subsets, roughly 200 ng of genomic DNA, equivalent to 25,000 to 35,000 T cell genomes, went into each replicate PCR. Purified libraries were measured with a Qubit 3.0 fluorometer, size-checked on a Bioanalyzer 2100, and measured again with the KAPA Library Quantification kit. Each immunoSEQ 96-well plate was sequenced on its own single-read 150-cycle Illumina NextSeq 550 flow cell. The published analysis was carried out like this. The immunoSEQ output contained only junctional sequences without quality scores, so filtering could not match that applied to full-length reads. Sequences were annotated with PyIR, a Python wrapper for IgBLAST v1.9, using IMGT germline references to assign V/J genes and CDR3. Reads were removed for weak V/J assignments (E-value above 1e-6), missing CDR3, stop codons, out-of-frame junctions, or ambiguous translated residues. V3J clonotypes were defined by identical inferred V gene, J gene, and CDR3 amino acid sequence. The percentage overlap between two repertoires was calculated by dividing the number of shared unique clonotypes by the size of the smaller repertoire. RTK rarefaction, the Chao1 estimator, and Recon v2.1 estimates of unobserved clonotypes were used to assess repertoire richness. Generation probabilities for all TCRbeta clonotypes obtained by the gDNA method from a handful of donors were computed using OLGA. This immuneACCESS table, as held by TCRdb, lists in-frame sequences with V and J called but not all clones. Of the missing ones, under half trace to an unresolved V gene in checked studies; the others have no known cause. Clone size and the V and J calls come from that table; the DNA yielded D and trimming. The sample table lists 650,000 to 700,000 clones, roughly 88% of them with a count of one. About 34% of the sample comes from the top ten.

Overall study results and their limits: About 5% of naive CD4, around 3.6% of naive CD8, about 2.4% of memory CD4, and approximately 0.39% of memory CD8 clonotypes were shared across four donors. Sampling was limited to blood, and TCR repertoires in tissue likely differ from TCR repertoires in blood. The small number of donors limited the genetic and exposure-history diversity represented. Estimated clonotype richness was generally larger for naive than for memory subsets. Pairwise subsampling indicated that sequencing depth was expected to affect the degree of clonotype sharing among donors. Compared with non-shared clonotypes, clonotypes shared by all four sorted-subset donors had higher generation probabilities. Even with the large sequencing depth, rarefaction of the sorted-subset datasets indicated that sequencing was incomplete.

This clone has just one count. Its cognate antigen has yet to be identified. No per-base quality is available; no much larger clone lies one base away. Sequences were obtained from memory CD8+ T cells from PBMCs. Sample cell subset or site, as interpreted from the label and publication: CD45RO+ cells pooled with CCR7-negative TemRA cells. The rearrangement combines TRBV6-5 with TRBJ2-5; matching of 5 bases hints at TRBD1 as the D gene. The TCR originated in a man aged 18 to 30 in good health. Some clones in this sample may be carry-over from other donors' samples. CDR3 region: CASSQAGETQYF. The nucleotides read TGTGCCAGCAGCCAAGCAGGGGAGACCCAGTACTTC.